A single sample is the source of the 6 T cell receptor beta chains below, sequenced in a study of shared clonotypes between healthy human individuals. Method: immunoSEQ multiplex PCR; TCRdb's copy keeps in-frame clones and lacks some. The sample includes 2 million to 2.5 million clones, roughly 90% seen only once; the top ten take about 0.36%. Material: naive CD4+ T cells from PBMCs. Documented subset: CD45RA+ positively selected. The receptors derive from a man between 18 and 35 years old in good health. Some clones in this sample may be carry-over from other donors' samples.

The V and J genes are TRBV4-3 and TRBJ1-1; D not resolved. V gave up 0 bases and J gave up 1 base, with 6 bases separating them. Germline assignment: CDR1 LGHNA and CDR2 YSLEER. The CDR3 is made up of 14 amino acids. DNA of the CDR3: TGCGCCAGCAGCCAAGATCCAGCGAACACTGAAGCTTTCTTT. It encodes CASSQDPANTEAFF.

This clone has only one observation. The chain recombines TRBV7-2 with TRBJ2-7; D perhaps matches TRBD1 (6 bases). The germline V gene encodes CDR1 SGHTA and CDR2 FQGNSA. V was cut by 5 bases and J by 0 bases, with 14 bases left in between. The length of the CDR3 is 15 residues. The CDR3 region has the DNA TGTGCCAGCAGCCACGGGACACCGAGCTCCTACGAGCAGTACTTC. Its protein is CASSHGTPSSYEQYF.

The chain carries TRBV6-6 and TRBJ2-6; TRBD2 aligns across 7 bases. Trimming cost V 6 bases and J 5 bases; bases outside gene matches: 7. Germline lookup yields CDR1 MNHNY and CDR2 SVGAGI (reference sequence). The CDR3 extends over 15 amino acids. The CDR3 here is CASRSLGGWANVLTF. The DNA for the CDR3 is TGTGCCAGCAGGTCTCTCGGGGGGTGGGCCAACGTCCTGACTTTC.

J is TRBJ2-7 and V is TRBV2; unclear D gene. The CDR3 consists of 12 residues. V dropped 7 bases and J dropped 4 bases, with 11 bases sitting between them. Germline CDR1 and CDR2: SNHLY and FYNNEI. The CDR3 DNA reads TGTGCCAGCAAGACCAGCGTTTACGAGCAGTACTTC. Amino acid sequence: CASKTSVYEQYF. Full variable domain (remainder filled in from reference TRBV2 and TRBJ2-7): EPEVTQTPSHQVTQMGQEVILRCVPISNHLYFYWYRQILGQKVEFLVSFYNNEISEKSEIFDDQFSVERPDGSNFTLKIRSTKLEDSAMYFCASKTSVYEQYFGPGTRLTVT.

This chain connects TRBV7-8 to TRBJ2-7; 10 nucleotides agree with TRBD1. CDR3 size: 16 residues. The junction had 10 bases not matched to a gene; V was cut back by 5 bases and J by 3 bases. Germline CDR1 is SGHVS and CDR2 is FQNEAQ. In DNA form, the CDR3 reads TGTGCCAGCAGCGAAAGAGAAGGGGACAGGGGCTACGAGCAGTACTTC. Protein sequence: CASSEREGDRGYEQYF.

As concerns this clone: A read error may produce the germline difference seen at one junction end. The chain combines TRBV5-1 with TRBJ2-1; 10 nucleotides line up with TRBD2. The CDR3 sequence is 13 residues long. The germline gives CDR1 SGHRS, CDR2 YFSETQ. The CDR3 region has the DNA TGCGCCAGCAGCTTGGCCGGAGTAGCGGGGGGTCTCTTC. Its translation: CASSLAGVAGGLF. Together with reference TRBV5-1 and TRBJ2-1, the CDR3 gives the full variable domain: KAGVTQTPRYLIKTRGQQVTLSCSPISGHRSVSWYQQTPGQGLQFLFEYFSETQRNKGNFPGRFSGRQFSNSRSEMNVSTLELGDSALYLCASSLAGVAGGLFGPGTRLTVL.